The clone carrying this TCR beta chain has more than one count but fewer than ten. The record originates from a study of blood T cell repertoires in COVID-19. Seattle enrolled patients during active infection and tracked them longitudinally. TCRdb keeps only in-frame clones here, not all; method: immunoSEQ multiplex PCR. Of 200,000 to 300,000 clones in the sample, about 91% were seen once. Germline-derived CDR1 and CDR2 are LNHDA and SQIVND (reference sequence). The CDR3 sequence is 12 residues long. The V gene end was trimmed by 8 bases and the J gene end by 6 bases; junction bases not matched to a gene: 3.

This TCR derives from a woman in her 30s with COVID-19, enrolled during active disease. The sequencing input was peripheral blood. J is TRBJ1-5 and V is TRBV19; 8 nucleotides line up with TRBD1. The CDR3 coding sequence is TGTGCCAGTCGACAGGGGAGTCAGCCCCAGCATTTT. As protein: CASRQGSQPQHF.